This TCR beta chain is from a study of blood T cells in healthy people across ages (dated by TCRdb to about 2015). For context, the study as a whole: Template switching captured roughly one uniquely barcoded TCR beta cDNA molecule per two T cells in model experiments. Age-related changes in TCR beta repertoire diversity were measured in the study by deep sequencing normalized with unique cDNA molecular identifiers. Donors were grouped into four age groups: young (average approximately 16 years), middle-aged (roughly 37), aged (roughly 62) and long-lived (just over 80). Donors of different ages were randomly distributed across sequencing lanes to avoid experimental bias. For two donors (one aged 18 to 29 and one aged 80 or older), the study analyzed two additional independent replicas of 1 million unique cDNA reads from the same blood draw. On the study overall, not on this receptor specifically: Conclusive comparison of naive and antigen-experienced compartments was prevented by the profiling of bulk unsorted PBMCs. Compared with the aged group, the long-lived group had more naive CD4+ T cells, fewer expanded clones and increased TCR diversity, suggesting age selection. Estimates of total diversity based on one million sequenced T cells were regarded as lower bounds and as underestimates. Observed TCR beta diversity per million T cells fell roughly linearly with age, and a significant reduction was already apparent by age roughly 41. Because the CMV infection status of the donors was unknown, age-related changes in expanded clonotypes may potentially have been confounded. A strong correlation was found between observed TCR beta diversity and the percentage of naive T cells measured by flow cytometry.

Systemically healthy Caucasian individuals from Russia, roughly 40 in total and aged about 6 to 90 years, were included as donors. Each donor gave roughly 11 milliliters of peripheral blood, drawn into EDTA-treated Vacutainer tubes. Ficoll-Paque density-gradient centrifugation was used to isolate PBMCs, with at least 6.5 million per sample. Total RNA was extracted from PBMCs with Trizol reagent, with at least 5 micrograms obtained per sample. Naive CD45RAhigh/CD27high T cell percentages were measured by flow cytometry on a PBMC aliquot from every donor. This clonotype occurred a few times. It lacks a known antigen. Base-call qualities are not available, and no considerably larger clone is one nucleotide away. The library was obtained by 5' RACE. The sequencer listed for this sample is Illumina HiSeq 2500. A second about 7 to 11 cycle PCR used a sample-barcoded 5' primer and a J-beta primer mix. A unique molecular identifier was introduced onto each TCR beta cDNA molecule by a template-switch 5' adaptor carrying 12 random nucleotides. At least 2.5 million CDR3-containing paired-end reads were obtained from each sample. First-strand cDNA was synthesized from all RNA with the Mint cDNA synthesis kit, primed by a TRBC-specific oligonucleotide. All cDNA was treated with uracil-DNA glycosylase and then went through a first 18-cycle PCR with the universal primers M1SS and BC2_uni_R. As for the original processing: For normalization, 1 million high-quality reads were randomly selected from each sample, with every read carrying a distinct molecular identifier. Reads sharing molecular identifiers were discarded rather than binned into consensus sequences. MiTCR, with a Q25 quality threshold and the strictest error-elimination algorithm, was used for CDR3 identification, clonotype clustering and error correction. A nonparametric unseen species model using Euler transformation provided a lower-bound estimate of total TCR beta diversity. TCRdb passed the public sequencing reads through fastp at Q25 and MiXCR, retaining productive beta sequences. Every CDR3 protein is listed once, alongside the most common genes and DNA of its rows. These V and J calls originate from TCRdb's pipeline instead of the authors' own analysis. Here the sample has roughly 1.6 million distinct CDR3 sequences; 30% to 35% occur a single time. The top ten constitute around 10% of the sample.

This TCR derives from a woman aged 25 to 45 in good health. The sample consisted of blood.

The CDR3 loop reads CSARDPLMGRPETEAFF. The DNA sequence is as follows: TGCAGTGCTAGAGATCCGCTAATGGGCCGACCGGAGACTGAAGCTTTCTTT. Rearrangement joined TRBV20-1 to TRBJ1-1, with the D gene call left open. Trimming removed 0 bases from V and 5 bases from J, leaving 22 bases between the germline ends. Inclusive of the bounding cysteine and phenylalanine, the CDR3 is 17 residues long. Only CDR3 DNA remains: 51 bases, in frame from the first base. CDR1 DFQATT and CDR2 SNEGSKA were looked up in the germline V gene (reference sequence).